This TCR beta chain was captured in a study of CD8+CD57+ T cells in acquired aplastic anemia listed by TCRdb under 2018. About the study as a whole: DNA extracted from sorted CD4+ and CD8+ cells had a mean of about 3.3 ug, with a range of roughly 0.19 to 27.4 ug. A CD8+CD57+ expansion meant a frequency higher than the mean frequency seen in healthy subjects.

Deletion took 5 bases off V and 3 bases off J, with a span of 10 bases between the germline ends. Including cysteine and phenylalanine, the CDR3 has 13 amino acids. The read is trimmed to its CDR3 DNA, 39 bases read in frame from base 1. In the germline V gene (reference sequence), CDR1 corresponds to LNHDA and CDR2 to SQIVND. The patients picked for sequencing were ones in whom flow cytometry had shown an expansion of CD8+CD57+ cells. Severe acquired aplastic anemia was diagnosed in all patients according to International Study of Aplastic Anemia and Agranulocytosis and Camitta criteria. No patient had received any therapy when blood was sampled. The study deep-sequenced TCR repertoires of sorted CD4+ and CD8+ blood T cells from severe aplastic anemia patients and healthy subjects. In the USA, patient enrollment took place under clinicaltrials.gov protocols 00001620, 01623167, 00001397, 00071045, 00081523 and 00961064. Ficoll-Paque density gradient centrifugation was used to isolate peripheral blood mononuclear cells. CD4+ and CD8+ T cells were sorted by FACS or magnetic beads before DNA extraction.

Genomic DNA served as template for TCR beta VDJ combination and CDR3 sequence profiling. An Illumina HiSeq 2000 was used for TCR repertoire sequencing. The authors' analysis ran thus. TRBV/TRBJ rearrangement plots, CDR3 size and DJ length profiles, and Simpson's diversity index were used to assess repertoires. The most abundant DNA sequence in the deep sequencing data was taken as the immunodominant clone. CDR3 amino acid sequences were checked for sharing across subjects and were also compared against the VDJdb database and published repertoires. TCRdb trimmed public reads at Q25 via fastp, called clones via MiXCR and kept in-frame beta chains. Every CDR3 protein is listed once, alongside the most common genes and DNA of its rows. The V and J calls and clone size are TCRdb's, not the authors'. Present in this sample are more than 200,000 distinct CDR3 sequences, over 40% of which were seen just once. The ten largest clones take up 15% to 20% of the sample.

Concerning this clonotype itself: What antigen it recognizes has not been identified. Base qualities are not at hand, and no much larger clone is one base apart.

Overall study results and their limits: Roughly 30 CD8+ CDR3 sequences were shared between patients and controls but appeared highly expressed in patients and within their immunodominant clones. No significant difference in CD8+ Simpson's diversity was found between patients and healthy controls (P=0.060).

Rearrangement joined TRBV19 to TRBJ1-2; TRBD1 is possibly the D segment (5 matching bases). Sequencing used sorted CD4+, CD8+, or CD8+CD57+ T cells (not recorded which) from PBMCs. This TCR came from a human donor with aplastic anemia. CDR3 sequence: CASSDAGYYGYTF. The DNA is TGTGCCAGTAGTGACGCAGGGTACTATGGCTACACCTTC.